This entry concerns a single TCR beta chain. Its antigen remains unidentified. RNA transcripts were the template for amplifying TCR beta CDR3 regions. First-round RT-PCR with HTBI primers amplified the TCR CDR3 region. A single record per CDR3 protein comes from TCRdb applying MiXCR to the multiplex PCR reads. The sample shows 650,000 to 800,000 distinct CDR3 sequences, about 45% of them seen only once. V lost 3 bases to trimming and J lost 6 bases; unmatched junction nucleotides: 3. The germline CDR1 and CDR2 sequences are LNHNV and YYDKDF (reference sequence). This CDR3 has 14 residues. This sample stems from a study of T cells in Graves' hyperthyroidism and ophthalmopathy. Study-level findings and limits: A model of 13 V-J features distinguished ophthalmopathy from stable hyperthyroidism. Ophthalmopathy, as predicted by the model, came a median about seven months after the prediction. Blood held most thyroid clonotypes expanded above 0.001 frequency.

This chain uses TRBV15 with TRBJ1-2, with 11 bases lining up with TRBD1. The sequenced sample was peripheral blood or thyroid tissue (not recorded which). This clonotype was obtained from an adult man with Graves' disease, either hyperthyroidism or ophthalmopathy (not recorded which). DNA of the CDR3: TGTGCCACCAGCAGGAGGGGACAGGGGGATGGCTACACCTTC. This gives the protein CATSRRGQGDGYTF. The variable domain in full, completed from reference TRBV15 and TRBJ1-2, reads DAMVIQNPRYQVTQFGKPVTLSCSQTLNHNVMYWYQQKSSQAPKLLFHYYDKDFNNEADTPDNFQSRRPNTSFCFLDIRSPGLGDTAMYLCATSRRGQGDGYTFGSGTRLTVV.